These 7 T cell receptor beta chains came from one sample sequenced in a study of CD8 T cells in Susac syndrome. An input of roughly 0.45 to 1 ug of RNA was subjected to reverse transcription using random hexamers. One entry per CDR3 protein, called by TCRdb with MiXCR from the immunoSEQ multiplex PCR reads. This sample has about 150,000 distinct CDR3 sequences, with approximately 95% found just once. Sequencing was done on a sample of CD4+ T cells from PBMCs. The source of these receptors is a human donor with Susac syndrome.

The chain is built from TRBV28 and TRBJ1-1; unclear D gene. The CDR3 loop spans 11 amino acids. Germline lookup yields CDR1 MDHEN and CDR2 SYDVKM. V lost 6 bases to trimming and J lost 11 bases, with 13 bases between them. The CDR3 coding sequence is TGTGCCAGCAGCTATCTTAGAGGGGCTTTCTTT. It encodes CASSYLRGAFF. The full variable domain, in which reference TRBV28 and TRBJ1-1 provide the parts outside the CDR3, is DVKVTQSSRYLVKRTGEKVFLECVQDMDHENMFWYRQDPGLGLRLIYFSYDVKMKEKGDIPEGYSVSREKKERFSLILESASTNQTSMYLCASSYLRGAFFGQGTRLTVV.

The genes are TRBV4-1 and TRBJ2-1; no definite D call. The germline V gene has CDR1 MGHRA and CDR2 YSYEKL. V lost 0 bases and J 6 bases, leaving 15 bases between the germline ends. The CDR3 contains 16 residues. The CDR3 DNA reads TGCGCCAGCAGCCAAGAAAGTGGATTGTTGCCCAATGAGCAGTTCTTC. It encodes CASSQESGLLPNEQFF.

Here the CDR3 DNA reads TGCGCCAGCAGCCGGGACACGAGCTCCTACGAGCAGTACTTC. This codes for CASSRDTSSYEQYF. The rearrangement joins TRBV4-3 to TRBJ2-7; D possibly corresponds to TRBD1 (6 bases). V was cut by 4 bases and J by 0 bases, with 10 bases left in between. The length of the CDR3 is 14 residues. Germline V gene data show CDR1 as LGHNA and CDR2 as YSLEER.

The chain's CDR3 is CSVRTPNTEAFF. The CDR3 DNA follows: TGCAGCGTTCGGACACCCAACACTGAAGCTTTCTTT. This rearrangement joins TRBV29-1 to TRBJ1-1, with a possible D match to TRBD1 (5 bases). Trimming took off 5 bases at V and 2 bases at J, with 9 bases between the two ends. CDR1 is SQVTM and CDR2 is ANQGSEA in the germline V gene. The CDR3 loop spans 12 amino acids. Using reference TRBV29-1 and TRBJ1-1 for the parts outside the CDR3, the full variable domain is SAVISQKPSRDICQRGTSLTIQCQVDSQVTMMFWYRQQPGQSLTLIATANQGSEATYESGFVIDKFPISRPNLTFSTLTVSNMSPEDSSIYLCSVRTPNTEAFFGQGTRLTVV.

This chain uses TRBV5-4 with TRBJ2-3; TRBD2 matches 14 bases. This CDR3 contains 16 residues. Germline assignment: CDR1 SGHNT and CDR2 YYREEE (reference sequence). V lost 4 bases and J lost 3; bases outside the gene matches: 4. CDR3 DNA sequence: TGTGCCAGCAGCGGGGGACTAGCGGGAGTGACAGATACGCAGTATTTT. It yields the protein CASSGGLAGVTDTQYF.

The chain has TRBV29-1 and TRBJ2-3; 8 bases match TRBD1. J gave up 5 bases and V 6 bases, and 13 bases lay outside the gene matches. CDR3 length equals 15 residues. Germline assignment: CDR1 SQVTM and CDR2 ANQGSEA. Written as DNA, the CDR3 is TGCAGCGTCCCCCCAACAGGGGGACCCTTAGATACGCAGTATTTT. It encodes CSVPPTGGPLDTQYF.

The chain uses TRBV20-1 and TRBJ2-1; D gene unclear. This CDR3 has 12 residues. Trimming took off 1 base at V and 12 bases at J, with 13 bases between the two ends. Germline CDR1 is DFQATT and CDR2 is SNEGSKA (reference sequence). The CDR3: CSARAPEWGQFF. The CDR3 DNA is TGCAGTGCTAGAGCTCCTGAGTGGGGGCAGTTCTTC.